What follows are 27 T cell receptor beta chains derived from one specimen sequenced in a study of cytomegalovirus exposure and HLA in healthy donors. Profiling relied on immunoSEQ multiplex PCR, and the TCRdb table lists in-frame clones only, not all of them. This sample has 65,000 to 95,000 clones, with about 95% found just once. Material for sequencing was PBMCs. These TCRs come from a man between 18 and 29 years old in good health and CMV-seronegative.

The CDR3 reads CAISGSSGTGNTGELFF. CDR3 DNA: TGTGCCATCAGTGGTTCCTCCGGGACAGGGAACACCGGGGAGCTGTTTTTT. The chain recombines TRBV10-3 with TRBJ2-2, with 8 nucleotides matching TRBD1. Unmatched junction bases numbered 8, after V lost 4 bases and J lost 1 base. Looked up from germline, CDR1 is ENHRY and CDR2 is SYGVKD. This CDR3 is built from 17 residues.

The chain is built from TRBV5-8 and TRBJ2-1, with unresolved D. Germline CDR1 is SGHTS and CDR2 is YDEGEE. Trimming shortened V by 0 bases and J by 3 bases, and 4 bases separated the two germline ends. This CDR3 has 13 residues. The CDR3: CASSLGSYNEQFF. Here the CDR3 DNA reads TGTGCCAGCAGCTTGGGCAGCTACAATGAGCAGTTCTTC.

In its sample, this clone was seen once. The rearrangement uses TRBV6-5 and TRBJ2-7; D perhaps matches TRBD2 (6 bases). The CDR3 totals 12 residues. The germline V gene has CDR1 MNHEY and CDR2 SVGAGI. Trimming stripped 6 bases from V and 1 base from J, with 7 bases between. This chain's CDR3 is CASRTSSYEQYF. The CDR3 region has the DNA TGTGCCAGCAGGACTAGTTCCTACGAGCAGTACTTC.

The rearrangement joins TRBV9 to TRBJ2-5, with D possibly TRBD1 on 6 matching bases. The length of the CDR3 is 16 residues. The germline V gene encodes CDR1 SGDLS and CDR2 YYNGEE. Trimming removed 0 bases from V and 1 base from J, with 13 bases in between. CDR3 sequence reads: CASSVAGTGLQETQYF. In DNA, the CDR3 is TGTGCCAGCAGCGTAGCGGGCACAGGGCTCCAAGAGACCCAGTACTTC.

This chain joins TRBV4-1 and TRBJ1-3, with 7 positions matching TRBD1. From germline, CDR1 is MGHRA and CDR2 YSYEKL. Losses at the gene ends were 1 base for V and 2 bases for J; bases not matched to a gene: 8. This CDR3 contains 17 residues. This chain's CDR3 is CASSQGRSRGPGNTIYF. CDR3 coding DNA: TGCGCCAGCAGCCAAGGGAGGTCAAGGGGGCCTGGAAACACCATATATTTT.

The rearrangement joins TRBV6-1 to TRBJ2-1; 10 bases are shared with TRBD2. Germline CDR1 is MNHNS and CDR2 is SASEGT. J was trimmed by 4 bases and V by 4 bases; bases with no gene match: 13. This CDR3 is built from 18 residues. The CDR3, as DNA: TGTGCCAGCAGTGGCGGACGCCCTAGCGGGGGCCCTTACAATGAGCAGTTCTTC. Protein product: CASSGGRPSGGPYNEQFF.

This chain links TRBV30 with TRBJ1-4, with D perhaps TRBD1 (6 bases). Looked up from germline, CDR1 is GTSNPN and CDR2 is SVGIG (reference sequence). The germline V and J ends were trimmed by 3 bases and 6 bases, with 8 bases remaining between them. This CDR3 is 12 amino acids long. The CDR3 reads CAWRQGYEKLFF. For the CDR3, the DNA is TGTGCCTGGAGACAGGGCTATGAAAAACTGTTTTTT.

V and J are TRBV4-1 and TRBJ2-2; D is undetermined. Deletions cut 0 bases from V and 4 bases from J, with 6 bases between. The CDR3 contains 14 residues. Germline V CDR1 and CDR2: MGHRA, YSYEKL. The CDR3 nucleotides read TGCGCCAGCAGCCAAGACTATTTCACCGGGGAGCTGTTTTTT. Residues: CASSQDYFTGELFF.

The chain is built from TRBV15 and TRBJ1-6; 10 bases fit TRBD1. V was clipped by 3 bases and J by 8 bases; unmatched bases: 7. The CDR3 is 16 amino acids. Germline V gene lookup returns CDR1 LNHNV and CDR2 YYDKDF (reference sequence). Here the CDR3 reads CATSRDRGAWDSPLHF. DNA of the CDR3: TGTGCCACCAGCAGGGACAGGGGGGCCTGGGATTCACCCCTCCACTTT.

The rearrangement links TRBV14 to TRBJ1-4; D gene uncertain. This CDR3 is built from 14 residues. V dropped 5 bases and J dropped 7 bases, with 14 bases sitting between them. The germline V gene encodes CDR1 SGHDN and CDR2 FVKESK. The CDR3 reads CASSATGGFEKLFF. CDR3 bases: TGTGCCAGCAGCGCAACGGGAGGGTTTGAAAAACTGTTTTTT.

This clone was observed a few times. The V call is TRBV28, the J call TRBJ2-1, with 10 positions matching TRBD1. Germline CDR1 is MDHEN and CDR2 is SYDVKM. This CDR3 region has 19 residues. V was pared by 8 bases and J by 2 bases, with 18 bases of the junction left unmatched. CDR3 coding DNA: TGTGCCAGCCAAACTGCCGGGACAGGGGTGATCGAGGCCTACAATGAGCAGTTCTTC. Translation gives CASQTAGTGVIEAYNEQFF.

This sequence joins TRBV28 and TRBJ1-2, with 7 bases lining up with TRBD1. The V gene's germline CDR1 is MDHEN and CDR2 SYDVKM. The CDR3 extends over 14 amino acids. The junction had 7 bases not matched to a gene; V was cut back by 5 bases and J by 4 bases. This CDR3 reads CASSPGQQIYGYTF. The CDR3 coding sequence is TGTGCCAGCAGTCCGGGACAGCAAATCTATGGCTACACCTTC.

The chain is built from TRBV19 and TRBJ1-2; D is uncertain. Germline V CDR1 and CDR2: LNHDA, SQIVND (reference sequence). The CDR3 is 12 amino acids. V was trimmed by 6 bases and J by 3 bases, leaving 8 bases between them. DNA of the CDR3: TGTGCCAGTAGAGAGGGAGACTATGGCTACACCTTC. As protein: CASREGDYGYTF.

This clone was seen once. This rearrangement joins TRBV6-5 to TRBJ1-1, with D perhaps matching TRBD1 (5 bases). Germline loops: CDR1 MNHEY, CDR2 SVGAGI. V was clipped by 2 bases and J by 11 bases, with 9 bases between them. This CDR3 comprises 11 residues. CDR3 region: CASSYRGDAFF. The DNA of the CDR3 is TGTGCCAGCAGTTACCGGGGGGACGCTTTCTTT.

V gene TRBV27 combines with J gene TRBJ1-2; possible D gene TRBD1, 5 bases. This CDR3 region has 14 residues. Between the trimmed V and J ends, which lost 6 bases and 2 bases, there was a span of 13 bases. The germline V gene has CDR1 MNHEY and CDR2 SMNVEV (reference sequence). In DNA form, the CDR3 reads TGTGCCAGCAGAACAGGCGATTGGAACTATGGCTACACCTTC. Translated: CASRTGDWNYGYTF.

The chain has TRBV6-5 and TRBJ2-1, with a weak D call TRBD1 (6 bases). V lost 5 bases and J 7 bases, leaving 9 bases between the germline ends. The CDR3 runs 12 residues. CDR1 is MNHEY and CDR2 is SVGAGI in the germline V gene. The CDR3 reads CASSLTGNEQFF. In DNA form, the CDR3 reads TGTGCCAGCAGTCTCACAGGGAATGAGCAGTTCTTC.

The rearrangement joins TRBV19 to TRBJ2-1; D might be TRBD2 (5 bases). CDR3 length equals 16 residues. Germline assignment: CDR1 LNHDA and CDR2 SQIVND (reference sequence). The V and J ends lost 7 bases and 3 bases respectively, with 19 bases between them. CDR3 DNA sequence: TGTGCCAGTACCCAGCCTCGGAGCGGAAACTACAATGAGCAGTTCTTC. This translates into CASTQPRSGNYNEQFF.

This clone was seen only once. The chain is built from TRBV14 and TRBJ2-5, with D possibly being TRBD1 (5 bases). The V end was cut by 3 bases, the J end by 2 bases, with 16 bases between. The CDR3 consists of 16 residues. CDR1 is SGHDN, CDR2 FVKESK, per germline. The CDR3 loop reads CASSQFPAGLQETQYF. DNA of the CDR3: TGTGCCAGCAGCCAGTTCCCGGCAGGGCTGCAAGAGACCCAGTACTTC. Using reference TRBV14 and TRBJ2-5 for the parts outside the CDR3, the full variable domain is EAGVTQFPSHSVIEKGQTVTLRCDPISGHDNLYWYRRVMGKEIKFLLHFVKESKQDESGMPNNRFLAERTGGTYSTLKVQPAELEDSGVYFCASSQFPAGLQETQYFGPGTRLLVL.

This clone was recorded a few times. The rearrangement uses TRBV6-5 and TRBJ1-1, with a tentative D call TRBD1 (5 bases). The CDR3 runs to 15 residues. Trimming pared 5 bases from V and 1 base from J, leaving 14 bases between. The germline V gene has CDR1 MNHEY and CDR2 SVGAGI. CDR3 sequence reads: CASSHQSGGNTEAFF. DNA for the CDR3: TGTGCCAGCAGTCACCAAAGCGGGGGGAACACTGAAGCTTTCTTT.

The chain links TRBV7-9 to TRBJ2-3; the D is unclear. CDR1 and CDR2 (germline): SEHNR, FQNEAQ (reference sequence). CDR3 length: 12 amino acids. Between the trimmed V and J ends, which lost 8 bases and 6 bases, there was a span of 12 bases. CDR3 nucleotide sequence: TGTGCCAGCTCCTGGGCGCCCGATACGCAGTATTTT. Its translation is CASSWAPDTQYF.

V gene TRBV5-5 combines with J gene TRBJ1-4; D not resolved. Germline V gene lookup returns CDR1 SGHKS and CDR2 YYEKEE (reference sequence). This CDR3 region has 15 residues. V was clipped by 4 bases and J by 0 bases, with 10 bases between them. Here the CDR3 DNA reads TGTGCCAGCAGCCCCCGCACTGCAACTAATGAAAAACTGTTTTTT. It encodes CASSPRTATNEKLFF.

This clone was seen only once. The chain uses TRBV29-1 and TRBJ2-3, with TRBD2 identical over 11 bases. Trimming cost V 4 bases and J 4 bases; bases outside gene matches: 7. The CDR3 covers 15 residues. In germline, CDR1 is SQVTM, CDR2 ANQGSEA. This CDR3 is CSVVGGSGGADTQYF. The CDR3 DNA reads TGCAGCGTTGTGGGAGGTAGCGGGGGGGCAGATACGCAGTATTTT.

The genes are TRBV28 and TRBJ1-1; no definite D call. The CDR3 consists of 12 residues. The germline gives CDR1 MDHEN, CDR2 SYDVKM. The V end was cut by 10 bases, the J end by 1 base, with 10 bases between. This CDR3 reads CAIRPGNTEAFF. CDR3 DNA sequence: TGTGCCATCAGGCCGGGGAACACTGAAGCTTTCTTT.

The J gene is TRBJ1-2, the V gene TRBV28, with a weak D call TRBD1 (5 bases). The V gene's germline CDR1 is MDHEN and CDR2 SYDVKM. The CDR3 runs to 13 residues. V was pared by 2 bases and J by 4 bases, with 8 bases between. This CDR3 reads CASSLGAAYGYTF. The CDR3, as DNA: TGTGCCAGCAGTTTAGGGGCGGCCTATGGCTACACCTTC.

The gene calls are TRBV4-3 and TRBJ1-1; D uncertain. CDR3 size: 13 residues. V lost 1 base and J lost 5, with 8 bases in between. Germline V gene sequence: CDR1 LGHNA, CDR2 YSLEER. Here the CDR3 reads CASSQGSGTEAFF. The CDR3 DNA follows: TGCGCCAGCAGCCAAGGGTCCGGGACTGAAGCTTTCTTT.

Regarding this clone: Additional DNA sequences in this sample encode the identical CDR3. The V and J genes are TRBV7-9 and TRBJ1-1; D is possibly TRBD1 (6 bases). Trimming removed 6 bases at V and 1 base at J, with 9 bases between. The germline V gene encodes CDR1 SEHNR and CDR2 FQNEAQ (reference sequence). The CDR3 spans 13 residues. CDR3 bases: TGTGCCAGCAGTTTGACAGGGAACACTGAAGCTTTCTTT. Translated, it gives CASSLTGNTEAFF.

The chain uses TRBV6-6 and TRBJ2-2, with 15 bases matching TRBD2. V trimming: 10 bases; J trimming: 4 bases; junction bases outside the gene matches: 4. The germline V gene has CDR1 MNHNY and CDR2 SVGAGI (reference sequence). The CDR3 is 15 amino acids. The CDR3 sequence is CATSGLAGGTGELFF. In nucleotides, the CDR3 is TGTGCCACCTCGGGACTAGCGGGAGGCACCGGGGAGCTGTTTTTT.